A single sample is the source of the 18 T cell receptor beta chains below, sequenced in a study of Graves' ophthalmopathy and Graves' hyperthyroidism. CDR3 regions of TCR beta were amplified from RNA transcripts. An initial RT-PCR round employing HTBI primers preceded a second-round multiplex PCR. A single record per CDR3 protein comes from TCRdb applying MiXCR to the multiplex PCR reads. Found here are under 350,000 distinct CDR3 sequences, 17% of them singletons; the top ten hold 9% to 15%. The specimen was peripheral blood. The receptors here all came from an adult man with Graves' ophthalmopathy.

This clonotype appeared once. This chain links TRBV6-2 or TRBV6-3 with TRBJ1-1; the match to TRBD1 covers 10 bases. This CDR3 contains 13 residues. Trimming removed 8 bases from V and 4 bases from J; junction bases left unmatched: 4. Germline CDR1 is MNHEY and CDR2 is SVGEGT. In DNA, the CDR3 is TGTGCCAGCCATCGGACAGGGGGCACTGAAGCTTTCTTT. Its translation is CASHRTGGTEAFF.

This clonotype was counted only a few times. The CDR3, as DNA: TGTGCCAGCAGCCCACACCCATACGAGCAGTACTTC. Protein sequence: CASSPHPYEQYF. The chain has TRBV3-1 and TRBJ2-7; D gene unclear. CDR1 is LGHDT, CDR2 YNNKEL, per germline (reference sequence). Trimming took off 4 bases at V and 4 bases at J, with 8 bases between the two ends. The CDR3 has 12 residues.

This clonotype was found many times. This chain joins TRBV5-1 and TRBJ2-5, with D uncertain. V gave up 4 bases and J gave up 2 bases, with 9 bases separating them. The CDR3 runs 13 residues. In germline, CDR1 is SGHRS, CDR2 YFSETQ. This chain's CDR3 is CASSSLQQETQYF. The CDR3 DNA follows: TGCGCCAGCAGCAGCCTACAACAAGAGACCCAGTACTTC. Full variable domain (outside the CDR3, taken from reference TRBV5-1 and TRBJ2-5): KAGVTQTPRYLIKTRGQQVTLSCSPISGHRSVSWYQQTPGQGLQFLFEYFSETQRNKGNFPGRFSGRQFSNSRSEMNVSTLELGDSALYLCASSSLQQETQYFGPGTRLLVL.

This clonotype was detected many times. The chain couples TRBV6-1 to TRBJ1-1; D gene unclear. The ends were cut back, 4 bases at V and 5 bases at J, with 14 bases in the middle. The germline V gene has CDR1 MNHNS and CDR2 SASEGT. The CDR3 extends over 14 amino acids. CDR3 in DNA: TGTGCCAGCAGTGTTAGGGAGGGTGGGACTGAAGCTTTCTTT. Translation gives CASSVREGGTEAFF.

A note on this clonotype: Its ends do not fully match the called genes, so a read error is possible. The CDR3 DNA follows: TGTGCCAGCAGCATCGACCGGGGAAGCACTGATGCTTTCTTT. Amino acids: CASSIDRGSTDAFF. This sequence joins TRBV7-2 and TRBJ2-2; D is unresolved. Near its end, the DNA agrees better with TRBJ1-1, so the J call may be wrong. The germline V gene has CDR1 SGHTA and CDR2 FQGNSA. CDR3 length: 14 residues.

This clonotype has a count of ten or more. CDR3 region: CASSQDTRFNQPQHF. The CDR3 DNA follows: TGTGCCAGCAGCCAAGATACGAGATTCAATCAGCCCCAGCATTTT. V and J are TRBV3-1 and TRBJ1-5, with unresolved D. Trimming pared 0 bases from V and 3 bases from J, leaving 9 bases between. The CDR3 runs to 15 residues. Germline V lookup: CDR1 LGHDT, CDR2 YNNKEL (reference sequence).

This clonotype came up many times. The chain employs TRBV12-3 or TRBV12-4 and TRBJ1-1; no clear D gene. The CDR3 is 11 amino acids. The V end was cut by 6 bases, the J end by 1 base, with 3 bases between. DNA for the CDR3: TGTGCCAGCAGCAAGAACACTGAAGCTTTCTTT. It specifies CASSKNTEAFF.

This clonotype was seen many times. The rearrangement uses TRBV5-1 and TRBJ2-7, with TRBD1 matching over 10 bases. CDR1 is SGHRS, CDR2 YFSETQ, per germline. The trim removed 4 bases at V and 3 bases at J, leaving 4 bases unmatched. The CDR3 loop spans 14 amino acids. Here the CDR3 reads CASSHGQGVYEQYF. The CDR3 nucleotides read TGCGCCAGCAGCCATGGACAGGGGGTCTACGAGCAGTACTTC.

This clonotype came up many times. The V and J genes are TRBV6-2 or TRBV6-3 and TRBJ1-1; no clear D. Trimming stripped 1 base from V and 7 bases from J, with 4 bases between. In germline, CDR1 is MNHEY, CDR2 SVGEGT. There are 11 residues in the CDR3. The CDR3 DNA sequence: TGTGCCAGCAGTTACTTTGGTGAAGCTTTCTTT. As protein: CASSYFGEAFF.

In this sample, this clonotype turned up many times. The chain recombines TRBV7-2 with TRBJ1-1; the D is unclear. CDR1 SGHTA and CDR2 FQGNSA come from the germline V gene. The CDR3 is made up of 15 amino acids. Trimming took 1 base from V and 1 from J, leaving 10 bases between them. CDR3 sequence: CASSLVNQANTEAFF. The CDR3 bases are TGTGCCAGCAGCTTAGTCAATCAGGCGAACACTGAAGCTTTCTTT. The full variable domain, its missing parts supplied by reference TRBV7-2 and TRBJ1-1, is GAGVSQSPSNKVTEKGKDVELRCDPISGHTALYWYRQSLGQGLEFLIYFQGNSAPDKSGLPSDRFSAERTGGSVSTLTIQRTQQEDSAVYLCASSLVNQANTEAFFGQGTRLTVV.

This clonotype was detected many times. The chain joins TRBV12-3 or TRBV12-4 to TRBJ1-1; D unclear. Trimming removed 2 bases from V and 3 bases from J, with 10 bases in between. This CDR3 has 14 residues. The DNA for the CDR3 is TGTGCCAGCAGTTTATCGGGGTGGGACACTGAAGCTTTCTTT. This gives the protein CASSLSGWDTEAFF.

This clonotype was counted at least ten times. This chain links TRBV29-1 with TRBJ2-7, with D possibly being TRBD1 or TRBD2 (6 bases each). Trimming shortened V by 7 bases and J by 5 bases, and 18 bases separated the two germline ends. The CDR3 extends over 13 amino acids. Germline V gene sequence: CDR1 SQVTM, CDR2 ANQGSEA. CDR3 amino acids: CSALWGASDEQYF. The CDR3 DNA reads TGCAGCGCCCTTTGGGGGGCAAGTGACGAGCAGTACTTC.

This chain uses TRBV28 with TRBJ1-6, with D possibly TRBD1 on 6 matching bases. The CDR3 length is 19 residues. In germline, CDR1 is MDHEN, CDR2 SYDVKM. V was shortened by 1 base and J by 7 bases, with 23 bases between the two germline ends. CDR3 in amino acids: CASSLSGASGAVGNSPLHF. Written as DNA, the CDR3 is TGTGCCAGCAGTTTATCGGGGGCATCCGGAGCGGTCGGGAATTCACCCCTCCACTTT.

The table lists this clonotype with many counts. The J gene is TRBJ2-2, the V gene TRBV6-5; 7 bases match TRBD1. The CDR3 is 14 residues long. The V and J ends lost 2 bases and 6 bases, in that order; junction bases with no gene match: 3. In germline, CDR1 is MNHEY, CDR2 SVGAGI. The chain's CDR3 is CASSYIQGAGELFF. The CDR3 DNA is TGTGCCAGCAGTTACATCCAGGGGGCCGGGGAGCTGTTTTTT.

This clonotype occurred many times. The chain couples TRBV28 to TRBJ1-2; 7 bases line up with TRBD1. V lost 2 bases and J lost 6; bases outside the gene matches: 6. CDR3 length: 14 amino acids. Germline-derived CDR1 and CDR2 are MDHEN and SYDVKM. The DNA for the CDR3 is TGTGCCAGCAGTTTAGGGGGAGGGGGCGATGGCTACACCTTC. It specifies CASSLGGGGDGYTF.

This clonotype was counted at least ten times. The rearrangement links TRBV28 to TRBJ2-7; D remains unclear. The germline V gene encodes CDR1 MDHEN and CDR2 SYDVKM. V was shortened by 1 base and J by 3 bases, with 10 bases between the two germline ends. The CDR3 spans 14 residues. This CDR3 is CASSLFPESYEQYF. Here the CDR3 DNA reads TGTGCCAGCAGTTTATTCCCAGAAAGCTACGAGCAGTACTTC. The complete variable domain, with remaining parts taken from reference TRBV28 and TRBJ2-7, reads DVKVTQSSRYLVKRTGEKVFLECVQDMDHENMFWYRQDPGLGLRLIYFSYDVKMKEKGDIPEGYSVSREKKERFSLILESASTNQTSMYLCASSLFPESYEQYFGPGTRLTVT.

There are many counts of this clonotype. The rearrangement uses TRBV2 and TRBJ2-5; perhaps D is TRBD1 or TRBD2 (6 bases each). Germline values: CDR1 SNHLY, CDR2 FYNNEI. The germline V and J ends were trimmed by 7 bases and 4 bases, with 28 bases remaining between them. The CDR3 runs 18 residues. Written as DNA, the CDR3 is TGTGCCAGCACCGGGGGAAGGGACACCTTTAGGCCAGGAGAGACCCAGTACTTC. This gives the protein CASTGGRDTFRPGETQYF.

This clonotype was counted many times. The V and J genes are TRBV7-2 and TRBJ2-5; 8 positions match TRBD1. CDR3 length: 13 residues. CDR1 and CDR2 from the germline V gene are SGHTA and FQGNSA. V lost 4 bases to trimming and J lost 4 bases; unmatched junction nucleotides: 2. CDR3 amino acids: CASSYGTGETQYF. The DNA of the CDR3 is TGTGCCAGCAGCTATGGGACAGGAGAGACCCAGTACTTC.